This TCR beta chain originates from a study of neurological immune-mediated disorders. In this sample, this clonotype turned up many times. The germline V gene encodes CDR1 SGHRS and CDR2 YFSETQ. Trimming pared 4 bases from V and 8 bases from J, leaving 17 bases between. CDR3 length equals 14 residues. TCRdb re-called the 5' RACE reads through MiXCR, storing one row per CDR3 protein. The table lists around 62,000 distinct CDR3 sequences, under 5% of them singletons, with 2.5% to 3% in the top ten. This sequence originates from a man in his forties or fifties with multiple sclerosis. V usage is TRBV5-1 and J usage is TRBJ2-3, with a tentative D call TRBD1 (6 bases). Sequenced sample: PBMCs. CDR3 coding DNA: TGCGCCAGCAGCCTAGGACAGACAGAAGGTACGCAGTATTTT. As protein: CASSLGQTEGTQYF.